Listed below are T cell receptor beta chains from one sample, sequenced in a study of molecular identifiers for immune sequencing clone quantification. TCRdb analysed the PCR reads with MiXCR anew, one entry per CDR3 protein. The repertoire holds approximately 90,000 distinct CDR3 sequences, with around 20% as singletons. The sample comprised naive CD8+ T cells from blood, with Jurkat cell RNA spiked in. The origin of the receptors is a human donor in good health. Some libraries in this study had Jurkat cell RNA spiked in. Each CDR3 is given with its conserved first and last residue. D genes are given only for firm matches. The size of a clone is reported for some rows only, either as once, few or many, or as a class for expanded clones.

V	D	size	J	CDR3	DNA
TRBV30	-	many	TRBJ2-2	CAWTVETGELFF	TGTGCCTGGACTGTGGAGACCGGGGAGCTGTTTTTT
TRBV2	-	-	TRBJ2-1	CASSEEIAVYNEQFF	TGTGCCAGCAGTGAAGAAATCGCGGTCTACAATGAGCAGTTCTTC
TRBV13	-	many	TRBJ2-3	CASSLGGPDTQYF	TGTGCCAGCTCTCTAGGGGGGCCGGACACCCAGTACTTT
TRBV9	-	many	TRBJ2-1	CASSPPLAREQFF	TGTGCCAGCAGCCCCCCCCTCGCAAGAGAGCAGTTCTTC
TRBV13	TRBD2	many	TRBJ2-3	CASSLFGGRGTDTQYF	TGTGCCAGCAGCTTATTTGGCGGGAGAGGGACAGATACGCAGTATTTT
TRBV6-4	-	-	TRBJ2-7	CASSRQSRYEQYF	TGTGCCAGCAGTCGACAGAGCCGCTACGAGCAGTACTTC
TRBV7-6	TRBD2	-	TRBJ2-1	CASSSTSGLAGDEQFF	TGTGCCAGCAGCTCCACTTCGGGACTAGCGGGAGATGAGCAGTTCTTC
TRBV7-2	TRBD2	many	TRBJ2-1	CASSLFSGSLYEQFF	TGTGCCAGCAGCTTATTTAGCGGGAGTTTATATGAGCAGTTCTTC
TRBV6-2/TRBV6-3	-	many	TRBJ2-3	CASSYGRDTQYF	TGTGCCAGCAGTTACGGACGAGATACGCAGTATTTT
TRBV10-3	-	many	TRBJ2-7	CAISGSYEQYF	TGTGCCATCAGTGGGTCCTACGAGCAGTACTTC
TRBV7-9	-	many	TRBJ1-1	CASSSTPREAFF	TGTGCCAGCAGCTCGACACCGCGAGAAGCTTTCTTT
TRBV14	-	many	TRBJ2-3	CASSQVGDTTDTQYF	TGTGCCAGCAGCCAAGTCGGGGATACCACAGATACGCAGTATTTT
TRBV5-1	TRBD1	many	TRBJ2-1	CASSWDSYNEQFF	TGCGCCAGCAGCTGGGACAGCTACAATGAGCAGTTCTTC
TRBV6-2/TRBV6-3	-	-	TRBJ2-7	CASSVGGAYEQYF	TGTGCCAGCAGTGTCGGAGGAGCCTACGAGCAGTACTTC
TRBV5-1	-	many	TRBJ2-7	CASSLTGTQPYEQYF	TGCGCCAGCAGTCTAACCGGGACACAACCTTACGAGCAGTACTTC
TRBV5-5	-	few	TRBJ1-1	CASSLDYQGITMNTEAFF	TGTGCCAGCAGCTTGGATTATCAGGGTATTACAATGAACACTGAAGCTTTCTTT
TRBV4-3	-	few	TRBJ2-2	CASSQDRDRHRELFF	TGCGCCAGCAGCCAGGACCGGGACCGCCACCGGGAGCTGTTTTTT
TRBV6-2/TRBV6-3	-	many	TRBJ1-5	CASSYGGGTPNQPQHF	TGTGCCAGCAGTTATGGGGGCGGGACCCCCAATCAGCCCCAGCATTTT
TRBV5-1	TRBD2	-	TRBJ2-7	CASSLTGGNPYEQYF	TGCGCCAGCAGCTTGACGGGGGGAAACCCCTACGAGCAGTACTTC
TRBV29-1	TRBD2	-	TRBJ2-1	CSVDGTSGYNEQFF	TGCAGCGTTGACGGGACTAGCGGCTACAATGAGCAGTTCTTC
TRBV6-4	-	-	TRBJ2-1	CASSDSVVGGGEQFF	TGTGCCAGCAGTGACTCGGTGGTAGGGGGAGGTGAGCAGTTCTTC
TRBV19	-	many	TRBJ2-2	CASSIGRNTGELFF	TGTGCCAGTAGTATCGGACGGAACACCGGGGAGCTGTTTTTT
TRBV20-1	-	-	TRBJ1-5	CSASEEWREGYLDQPQHF	TGCAGTGCCTCAGAGGAGTGGCGGGAAGGATATCTCGATCAGCCCCAGCATTTT
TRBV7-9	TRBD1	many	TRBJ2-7	CASSFPRTGLKDEQYF	TGTGCCAGCAGCTTCCCGAGGACAGGGTTGAAGGACGAGCAGTACTTC
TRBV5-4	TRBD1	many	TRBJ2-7	CASSLALGTGVYEQYF	TGTGCCAGCAGCTTGGCCCTCGGGACAGGGGTCTACGAGCAGTACTTC
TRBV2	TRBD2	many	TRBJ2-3	CASSDWGTSVTDTQYF	TGTGCCAGCAGTGATTGGGGGACTAGCGTCACAGATACGCAGTATTTT
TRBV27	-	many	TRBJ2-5	CASSPNQETQYF	TGTGCCAGCAGTCCGAACCAGGAGACCCAGTACTTC
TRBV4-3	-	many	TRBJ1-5	CASSQDWPDSNQPQHF	TGCGCCAGCAGCCAAGACTGGCCGGATAGCAATCAGCCCCAGCATTTT
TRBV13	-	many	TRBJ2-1	CASSLVASRSNEQFF	TGTGCCAGCAGCTTAGTGGCGTCGCGCTCGAATGAGCAGTTCTTC
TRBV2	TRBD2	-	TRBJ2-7	CASCDGGAYERYF	TGTGCCAGCTGCGACGGGGGGGCTTATGAGCGGTACTTC
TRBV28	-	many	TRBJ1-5	CASSLRQVGRSNQPQHF	TGTGCCAGCAGTCTCCGACAGGTCGGGCGGAGCAATCAGCCCCAGCATTTT
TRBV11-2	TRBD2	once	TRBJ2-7	CASSLLAGGTYEQYF	TGTGCCAGCAGCTTACTAGCGGGGGGTACCTACGAGCAGTACTTC
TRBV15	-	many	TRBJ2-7	CATSREGPGHTGREQYF	TGTGCCACCAGCAGAGAAGGGCCGGGACATACAGGCCGTGAGCAGTACTTC
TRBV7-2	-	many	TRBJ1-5	CASSLAYQPQHF	TGTGCCAGCAGCTTAGCATATCAGCCCCAGCATTTT
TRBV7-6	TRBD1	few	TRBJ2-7	CASSLAGTGTYEQYF	TGTGCCAGCAGCTTAGCCGGGACAGGGACCTACGAGCAGTACTTC
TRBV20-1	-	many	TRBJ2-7	CSATSLRGVYEQYF	TGCAGTGCAACCTCTCTGAGGGGGGTGTACGAGCAGTACTTC
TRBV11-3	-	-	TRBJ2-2	CASTSPEGPGELFF	TGTGCCAGCACCTCCCCTGAGGGGCCCGGGGAGCTGTTTTTT
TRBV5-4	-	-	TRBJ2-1	CASSFPGVGYNGQFF	TGTGCCAGCAGCTTCCCGGGGGTGGGCTACAATGGGCAGTTCTTC
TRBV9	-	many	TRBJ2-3	CASSPSGGVVDTQYF	TGTGCCAGCAGCCCCAGTGGGGGAGTCGTAGATACGCAGTATTTT
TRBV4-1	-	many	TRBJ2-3	CASSQELLDTFTDTQYF	TGCGCCAGCAGCCAGGAACTACTGGACACCTTCACAGATACGCAGTATTTT
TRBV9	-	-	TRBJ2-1	CASSVEDNEQSF	TGTGCCAGCAGCGTAGAAGACAATGAGCAGTCCTTC
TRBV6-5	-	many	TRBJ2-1	CASSLRGGDPEFF	TGTGCCAGCAGTTTACGCGGAGGGGACCCTGAGTTCTTC
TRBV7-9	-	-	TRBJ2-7	CASSSARVNEQHF	TGTGCCAGCAGCTCCGCCCGGGTCAACGAGCAGCACTTC
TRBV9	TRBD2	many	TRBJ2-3	CASSAGLAETDTQYF	TGTGCCAGCAGCGCGGGACTAGCGGAGACAGATACGCAGTATTTT
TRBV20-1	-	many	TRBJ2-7	CSARETGHPSYEQYF	TGCAGTGCGAGGGAAACGGGGCATCCCTCCTACGAGCAGTACTTC
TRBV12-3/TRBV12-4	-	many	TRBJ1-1	CASSFWGEGTEAFF	TGTGCCAGCAGCTTCTGGGGGGAGGGGACTGAAGCTTTCTTT
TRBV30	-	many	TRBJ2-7	CACNRQPRDNIIPQYF	TGTGCCTGTAATCGTCAGCCGCGGGACAACATCATCCCCCAGTACTTC
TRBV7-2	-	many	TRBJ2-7	CASSLGVGPSEQYF	TGTGCCAGCAGCTTAGGAGTGGGACCTAGCGAGCAGTACTTC
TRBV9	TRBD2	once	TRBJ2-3	CANSVARRGASTDTQYF	TGTGCCAACAGCGTAGCTCGGCGGGGGGCTAGCACAGATACGCAGTATTTT
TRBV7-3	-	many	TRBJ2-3	CASSFLLVAPDTQYF	TGTGCCAGCAGCTTCCTACTAGTAGCCCCAGATACGCAGTATTTT
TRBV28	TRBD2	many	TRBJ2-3	CASSRLADSTDTQYF	TGTGCCAGCAGCCGGCTAGCGGATAGCACAGATACGCAGTATTTT
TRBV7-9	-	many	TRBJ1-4	CASSSPPRTGNEKLFF	TGTGCCAGCAGCTCCCCCCCGCGAACCGGGAATGAAAAACTGTTTTTT
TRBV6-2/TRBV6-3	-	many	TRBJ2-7	CASSEGYEQYF	TGTGCCAGCTCCGAGGGGTACGAGCAGTACTTC
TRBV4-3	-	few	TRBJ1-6	CASSQDLPANYNSPLHF	TGCGCCAGCAGCCAAGATCTCCCAGCTAACTATAATTCACCCCTCCACTTT
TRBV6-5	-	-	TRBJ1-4	CASSYGIPSEKLFF	TGTGCCAGCAGTTACGGAATCCCGAGTGAAAAACTGTTTTTT